The T cell receptor beta chain described here comes from a study of T-cell reconstitution after alpha-beta-depleted transplantation in children. Study conclusions and caveats: Reported findings indicate that, about two months after transplant, alpha-beta T cells came from several hundred expanded clones, which were derived from non-depleted graft cells. The main origin of T-cell counts and diversity one year after transplant was newly produced T cells. Surviving recipient T cells and thymic progenitors accounted for the high day-60 TCRbeta diversity observed in some patients.

TCRbeta library construction was performed incorporating unique molecular identifiers. Via MiXCR, TCRdb re-called the PCR reads, giving one row per CDR3 protein. The sample contains over 200,000 distinct CDR3 sequences, around 7.7% of which appear only once. This clonotype was detected only a few times. What it binds is unknown. From germline, CDR1 is LGHNA and CDR2 YSLEER. This CDR3 has 16 residues. The junction had 12 bases not matched to a gene; V was cut back by 1 base and J by 6 bases. The gene calls are TRBV4-3 and TRBJ2-7; TRBD2 matches 7 bases. Sample: PBMCs, mostly from graft donor cells, taken 360 days after TCRalphabeta/CD19-depleted stem cell transplant. The receptor was derived from a male patient aged 2-9 years who had a stem cell transplant for acute myeloid leukemia, so the T cells may come from the graft donor. In DNA, the CDR3 is TGCGCCAGCAGCCAAGGGGAGGGGCGGGGACTCGGCGAGCAGTACTTC. Translated: CASSQGEGRGLGEQYF.